These T cell receptor beta chains were read from a single sample in a study of technical replicates of blood from a few donors. Assay: immunoSEQ multiplex PCR; the TCRdb copy retains only in-frame clones and omits some. The sample yields around 75,000 clones, 75% to 95% seen once. The sample taken for sequencing was T cells isolated from PBMCs. The receptor source for this set is a human donor in good health. Each CDR3 is given with its conserved first and last residue. The D gene is left open where the match is weak. Clone size is shown for a subset of rows, as once, few, many or a class of expanded clone.

CDR3 length	J gene	D gene	clone size	V gene	CDR3 DNA	CDR3 protein
15	TRBJ1-1	TRBD1	-	TRBV18	TGTGCCAGCTCACCACCGGGCACAGGGGGCCGCGAAGCTTTCTTT	CASSPPGTGGREAFF
14	TRBJ1-1	-	-	TRBV2	TGTGCCAGCAACCCCAAGGGGGGGTACACTGAAGCTTTCTTT	CASNPKGGYTEAFF
16	TRBJ2-7	-	-	TRBV6-6	TGTGCCAGCAGTTACCCCCGGACAGCTATCACCTACGAGCAGTACTTC	CASSYPRTAITYEQYF
16	TRBJ1-5	-	-	TRBV7-8	TGTGCCAGCAGATTTCAACCCGGCAGGGACAATCAGCCCCAGCATTTT	CASRFQPGRDNQPQHF
15	TRBJ2-2	-	-	TRBV10-3	TGTGCCATCAGTGATCGTGGGCCCCTCACCGGGGAGCTGTTTTTT	CAISDRGPLTGELFF
15	TRBJ1-2	TRBD1	-	TRBV11-2	TGTGCCAGCACCTGGGGAACAGGGGGAAACTATGGCTACACCTTC	CASTWGTGGNYGYTF
11	TRBJ1-2	-	-	TRBV25-1	TGTGCCAGCAGCGCTAACTATGGCTACACCTTC	CASSANYGYTF
14	TRBJ1-1	TRBD1	-	TRBV5-6	TGTGCCAGCAGCTTAAATAACAGGGGTACTGAAGCTTTCTTT	CASSLNNRGTEAFF
12	TRBJ1-2	-	-	TRBV7-9	TGTGCCAGCAGCCGGACAGTTGACGGCTACACCTTC	CASSRTVDGYTF
15	TRBJ2-3	TRBD1	-	TRBV5-6	TGTGCCAGCAGCCCCAACTCCGGACAGGGGGATACGCAGTATTTT	CASSPNSGQGDTQYF
14	TRBJ1-6	-	-	TRBV11-2	TGTGCCAGCAGCTTAGTCCACAGGCCAACTCCCCTCCACTTT	CASSLVHRPTPLHF
17	TRBJ1-5	-	-	TRBV6-1	TGTGCCAGCAGTGAAGGAGACGGAGGGGCCATCGGTCAGCCCCAGCATTTT	CASSEGDGGAIGQPQHF
17	TRBJ2-7	TRBD2	-	TRBV13	TGTGCCAGCAGCTTAGTGTCTAGCGGGAGATTCTCCTACGAGCAGTACTTC	CASSLVSSGRFSYEQYF
14	TRBJ2-1	-	-	TRBV9	TGTGCCAGCAGCGTAGTCCCTCGTTTAAATGAGCAGTTCTTC	CASSVVPRLNEQFF
13	TRBJ1-5	-	once	TRBV19	TGTGCCAGCGGAGGCCGGGGTAGTCAGCCCCAGCATTTT	CASGGRGSQPQHF
16	TRBJ2-7	TRBD2	once	TRBV7-8	TGTGCCAGCAGCTTAGGCATGGGAGGGTCCCGCTACGAGCAGTACTTC	CASSLGMGGSRYEQYF
15	TRBJ1-4	-	-	TRBV9	TGTGCCAGCAGCAAATCAGGGGCTAGGGATGAAAAACTGTTTTTT	CASSKSGARDEKLFF
13	TRBJ1-2	TRBD1	-	TRBV7-9	TGTGCCAGCAGGTCCGGACAGGGCCATGGCTACACCTTC	CASRSGQGHGYTF
15	TRBJ2-7	-	-	TRBV11-2	TGTGCCAGCAGCTTAGATCAGGGCAGATACTACGAGCAGTACTTC	CASSLDQGRYYEQYF
16	TRBJ2-7	TRBD1	-	TRBV7-9	TGTGCCAGCAGCTATTCTCCGGGACAGGGGTTGAACGAGCAGTACTTC	CASSYSPGQGLNEQYF
14	TRBJ2-3	-	-	TRBV11-3	TGTGCCAGCAGCTCCTCCCGCGGGGTAACGACGCAGTATTTT	CASSSSRGVTTQYF
14	TRBJ1-5	-	few	TRBV19	TGTGCCAGTACCAGGGGTTATAGCAATCAGCCCCAGCATTTT	CASTRGYSNQPQHF
17	TRBJ2-7	TRBD2	-	TRBV28	TGTGCCAGCAGTTTCCGAGTGGTCGCGGGAGCAGGATACGAGCAGTACTTC	CASSFRVVAGAGYEQYF
16	TRBJ2-1	TRBD2	-	TRBV7-8	TGTGCCAGCAGCCCTACTATAGCGGGGGGCTTCAATGAGCAGTTCTTC	CASSPTIAGGFNEQFF
16	TRBJ1-2	-	-	TRBV18	TGTGCCAGCTCACCACCGAGTATAGGGGCAGAGTATGGCTACACCTTC	CASSPPSIGAEYGYTF
17	TRBJ1-1	-	-	TRBV11-2	TGTGCCAGCAGCTTAGTAGCGGGACCCCTCGAAGGGCGTGAAGCTTTCTTT	CASSLVAGPLEGREAFF
14	TRBJ2-7	TRBD1	-	TRBV7-9	TGTGCCAGCAGCCCCCGGGACAGGGCACACGAGCAGTACTTC	CASSPRDRAHEQYF
15	TRBJ2-7	TRBD2	-	TRBV18	TGTGCCAGCTCACCTACTACCGGGGGGGCGGACGAGCAGTACTTC	CASSPTTGGADEQYF
16	TRBJ2-3	TRBD2	-	TRBV9	TGTGCCAGCAGCGTAGCTCCCGGGAGGGACACAGATACGCAGTATTTT	CASSVAPGRDTDTQYF